This T cell receptor (beta chain) comes out of a study of blood T cell repertoires in COVID-19. Study information: Sources were T cells, B-cell-depleted T cells, or PBMCs; the material itself was cDNA or gDNA.

In the original analysis: How many nucleated cells were present was estimated from reference gene primer amplification. Method: immunoSEQ multiplex PCR; TCRdb's copy keeps in-frame clones and lacks some. That table gives V, J and clone size, and the DNA gave D and trimming. The sample consists of roughly 290,000 clones, 70% to 90% of them appearing once. During active infection, Seattle patients enrolled and were then monitored through disease. There are 15 residues in the CDR3. Trimming stripped 7 bases from V and 7 bases from J, with 24 bases between. In germline, CDR1 is SGHNT, CDR2 YYREEE (reference sequence).

The sequence derives from a human donor with COVID-19, enrolled during active disease. The donor label of this sample is uncertain. The J gene is TRBJ2-7, the V gene TRBV5-4; D may be TRBD1 (6 bases). The specimen sequenced was peripheral blood. The CDR3 coding sequence is TGTGCCAGCGGCCAACTTGGGGGCGGCCTTCGAGAGCAGTACTTC. Encoded protein: CASGQLGGGLREQYF.